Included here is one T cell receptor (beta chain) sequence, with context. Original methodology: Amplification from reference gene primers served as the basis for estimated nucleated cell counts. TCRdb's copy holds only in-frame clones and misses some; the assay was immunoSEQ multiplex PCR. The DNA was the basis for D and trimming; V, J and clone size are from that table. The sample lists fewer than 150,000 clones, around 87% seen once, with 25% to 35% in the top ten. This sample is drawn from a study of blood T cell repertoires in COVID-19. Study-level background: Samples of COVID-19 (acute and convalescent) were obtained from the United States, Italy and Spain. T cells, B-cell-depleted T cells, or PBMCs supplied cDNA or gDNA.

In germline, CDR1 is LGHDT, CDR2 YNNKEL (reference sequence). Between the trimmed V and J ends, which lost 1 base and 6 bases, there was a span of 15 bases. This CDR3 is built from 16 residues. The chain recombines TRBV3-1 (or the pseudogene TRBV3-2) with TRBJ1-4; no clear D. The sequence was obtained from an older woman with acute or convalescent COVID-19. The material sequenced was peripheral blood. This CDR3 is CASSQAPEGSDEKLFF. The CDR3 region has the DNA TGTGCCAGCAGCCAAGCCCCGGAGGGCAGTGATGAAAAACTGTTTTTT.